The 14 T cell receptor beta chains given below trace back to one sample, sequenced in a study of T cell changes during pregnancy in multiple sclerosis. The protocol was immunoSEQ multiplex PCR, while the TCRdb copy is restricted to in-frame clones and leaves out a portion. The profile shows tens of thousands of clones, about 88% of them singletons. The input for sequencing was peripheral blood, taken in the first trimester of pregnancy. The receptors stem from a female donor in good health, enrolled as a control in a pregnancy study.

The chain carries TRBV7-2 and TRBJ2-3; D remains ambiguous. The CDR3 loop spans 12 amino acids. Trimming pared 6 bases from V and 2 bases from J, leaving 6 bases between. Looked up from germline, CDR1 is SGHTA and CDR2 is FQGNSA. CDR3 DNA sequence: TGTGCCAGCAGGTTCTCCACAGATACGCAGTATTTT. Protein sequence: CASRFSTDTQYF.

This chain connects TRBV29-1 to TRBJ1-2; a possible D gene is TRBD1 (6 bases). Trimming stripped 6 bases from V and 2 bases from J, with 13 bases between. Germline V gene lookup returns CDR1 SQVTM and CDR2 ANQGSEA. The CDR3 contains 13 residues. DNA of the CDR3: TGCAGCGTGCCCTCGACAGGAAACTATGGCTACACCTTC. Its protein is CSVPSTGNYGYTF.

This CDR3 reads CASSFTGGSNTEAFF. CDR3 DNA sequence: TGTGCCAGCAGCTTTACAGGGGGATCGAACACTGAAGCTTTCTTT. J is TRBJ1-1 and V is TRBV7-2; 8 bases agree with TRBD1. The CDR3 is made up of 15 amino acids. After removal of 3 bases from V and 1 base from J, the junction contained 4 bases not matched to a gene. Germline values: CDR1 SGHTA, CDR2 FQGNSA. Full variable domain (outside the CDR3, taken from reference TRBV7-2 and TRBJ1-1): GAGVSQSPSNKVTEKGKDVELRCDPISGHTALYWYRQSLGQGLEFLIYFQGNSAPDKSGLPSDRFSAERTGGSVSTLTIQRTQQEDSAVYLCASSFTGGSNTEAFFGQGTRLTVV.

This clone was found once. The J gene is TRBJ1-3, the V gene TRBV9; possibly TRBD1 for D (5 bases). CDR3 length equals 12 residues. Germline V gene data show CDR1 as SGDLS and CDR2 as YYNGEE. V lost 0 bases to trimming and J lost 10 bases, with 8 bases between them. The CDR3 region has the DNA TGTGCCAGCAGCGTAGACCGGGGGACCATATATTTT. Its translation is CASSVDRGTIYF. Drawing the rest from reference TRBV9 and TRBJ1-3, the complete variable domain is DSGVTQTPKHLITATGQRVTLRCSPRSGDLSVYWYQQSLDQGLQFLIQYYNGEERAKGNILERFSAQQFPDLHSELNLSSLELGDSALYFCASSVDRGTIYFGEGSWLTVV.

This chain joins TRBV29-1 and TRBJ2-3, with 9 nucleotides matching TRBD2. The length of the CDR3 is 15 residues. Germline CDR1 and CDR2: SQVTM and ANQGSEA. V lost 4 bases and J lost 6; bases outside the gene matches: 11. Written as DNA, the CDR3 is TGCAGCGTTGGTGGTCGCGGGAGGGCCGGGGATACGCAGTATTTT. Its protein product is CSVGGRGRAGDTQYF.

The chain couples TRBV6-5 to TRBJ1-6, with D perhaps TRBD1 (5 bases). V was pared by 10 bases and J by 6 bases, with 13 bases between. The CDR3 has 13 residues. Germline V lookup: CDR1 MNHEY, CDR2 SVGAGI. The CDR3 sequence: CATPRVTNSPLHF. The CDR3 region has the DNA TGTGCCACCCCCAGGGTTACTAATTCACCCCTCCACTTT.

The V and J genes are TRBV4-1 and TRBJ2-7; D uncertain. V dropped 1 base and J dropped 2 bases, with 12 bases sitting between them. Looked up from germline, CDR1 is MGHRA and CDR2 is YSYEKL. The length of the CDR3 is 15 residues. The chain's CDR3 is CASSQGAPGPYEQYF. The DNA of the CDR3 is TGCGCCAGCAGCCAAGGGGCCCCTGGTCCCTACGAGCAGTACTTC.

The table lists this clone with a count of one. The chain joins TRBV30 to TRBJ1-3; D unclear. Germline CDR1 reads GTSNPN; CDR2 reads SVGIG (reference sequence). The CDR3 totals 13 residues. The V end was cut by 2 bases, the J end by 1 base, with 6 bases between. Here the CDR3 reads CAWSIYSGNTIYF. CDR3 nucleotide sequence: TGTGCCTGGAGTATTTATTCTGGAAACACCATATATTTT.

The V and J genes are TRBV5-1 and TRBJ2-7; D not certain. Germline loops: CDR1 SGHRS, CDR2 YFSETQ. V dropped 2 bases and J dropped 1 base, with 4 bases sitting between them. The CDR3 runs to 12 residues. The CDR3 loop reads CASSLSSYEQYF. As DNA, the CDR3 is TGCGCCAGCAGCTTATCGTCCTACGAGCAGTACTTC.

The rearrangement joins TRBV4-1 to TRBJ2-1; 9 positions match TRBD2. Germline lookup yields CDR1 MGHRA and CDR2 YSYEKL. V shed 4 bases and J 9 bases; nucleotides not matched to a gene: 13. The CDR3 is made up of 16 amino acids. Written as DNA, the CDR3 is TGCGCCAGCAGCCCGCTTCGGGCGGGGGGGAGGAGTGAGCAGTTCTTC. Translating gives CASSPLRAGGRSEQFF.

The CDR3 spells CASASGGLAKNIQYF. For the CDR3, the DNA is TGTGCCAGTGCTAGCGGTGGACTAGCCAAAAACATTCAGTACTTC. The J gene is TRBJ2-4, the V gene TRBV19; 7 nucleotides match TRBD2. The J segment lost 0 bases and the V segment lost 8 bases, leaving 7 bases of the junction unmatched. Germline lookup yields CDR1 LNHDA and CDR2 SQIVND (reference sequence). The CDR3 loop spans 15 amino acids.

The chain uses TRBV2 and TRBJ2-5, with 9 bases lining up with TRBD2. The V segment lost 2 bases and the J segment 5 bases; nucleotides outside the gene matches: 6. Germline V gene sequence: CDR1 SNHLY, CDR2 FYNNEI. This CDR3 spans 15 amino acids. CDR3 nucleotides: TGTGCCAGCAGTGAAATTGCGGGGGGGTGGGAGACCCAGTACTTC. This codes for CASSEIAGGWETQYF.

The gene calls are TRBV2 and TRBJ2-1, with 13 bases that match TRBD2. V lost 4 bases, J lost 8 bases, and 8 bases stayed unmatched. Germline CDR1 reads SNHLY; CDR2 reads FYNNEI. This CDR3 region has 16 residues. The CDR3 reads CASSGFGTSGVYEQFF. The CDR3 DNA reads as TGTGCCAGCAGTGGATTCGGGACTAGCGGGGTGTATGAGCAGTTCTTC.

The chain has TRBV30 and TRBJ2-1; 8 bases fit TRBD2. The V and J ends lost 8 bases and 4 bases, in that order; junction bases with no gene match: 10. Germline V CDR1 and CDR2: GTSNPN, SVGIG (reference sequence). The CDR3 is 14 amino acids. CDR3 amino acids: CATRGGQLYNEQFF. In nucleotides, the CDR3 is TGTGCCACCCGGGGGGGACAATTATACAATGAGCAGTTCTTC.